This is a list of T cell receptor beta chains from one sample in a study of blood T cell repertoires in COVID-19. Here immunoSEQ multiplex PCR was the method, and the copy in TCRdb shows in-frame clones only, minus some. The profile covers just under 80,000 clones, with approximately 80% appearing a single time and less than 40% taken by the ten largest. Sequencing input: peripheral blood. The receptors were gathered from a woman in her 70s with acute or convalescent COVID-19. Both conserved end residues are part of each CDR3. Each record gives: CDR3 protein, CDR3 DNA, D gene, V gene, clone size, CDR3 length, J gene. A D gene is named only where the DNA matches it firmly. Clone size is given for some rows only: seen once, a few or many times, or a class if the clone is expanded.

CDR3: CASSATANTEAFF
DNA: TGTGCCAGCAGTGCGACAGCGAACACTGAAGCTTTCTTT
D: .
V: TRBV12-3/TRBV12-4
size: .
length: 13
J: TRBJ1-1

CDR3: CASSHQFEQYF
DNA: TGTGCCAGCAGCCACCAGTTCGAGCAGTACTTC
D: .
V: TRBV3-1/TRBV3-2
size: once
length: 11
J: TRBJ2-7

CDR3: CAWNGATTNEKLFF
DNA: TGTGCCTGGAATGGAGCAACAACTAATGAAAAACTGTTTTTT
D: .
V: TRBV30
size: .
length: 14
J: TRBJ1-4

CDR3: CASSYSGTSDTNIQYF
DNA: TGTGCCAGCAGTTACTCCGGGACTAGCGATACTAACATTCAGTACTTC
D: TRBD2
V: TRBV6-5
size: .
length: 16
J: TRBJ2-4

CDR3: CASSYSQYSANNEQFF
DNA: TGTGCCAGCAGTTACTCACAATACAGTGCAAACAATGAGCAGTTCTTC
D: .
V: TRBV6-5
size: .
length: 16
J: TRBJ2-1

CDR3: CASRFGGTGELFF
DNA: TGTGCCAGCAGATTTGGGGGGACCGGGGAGCTGTTTTTT
D: .
V: TRBV5-6
size: few
length: 13
J: TRBJ2-2

CDR3: CASSHDRTSDYYEQYF
DNA: TGCGCCAGCAGCCACGACCGGACTAGCGACTACTACGAGCAGTACTTC
D: TRBD2
V: TRBV4-1
size: .
length: 16
J: TRBJ2-7

CDR3: CASSERPGQYF
DNA: TGTGCCAGCAGTGAGAGGCCCGGGCAGTACTTC
D: .
V: TRBV6-1
size: .
length: 11
J: TRBJ2-7

CDR3: CASSSRRGVTETQYF
DNA: TGTGCCAGCAGCTCCAGGCGGGGGGTTACGGAGACCCAGTACTTC
D: TRBD2
V: TRBV5-4
size: .
length: 15
J: TRBJ2-5

CDR3: CASSVDQNYGYTF
DNA: TGTGCCAGCAGCGTAGACCAGAACTATGGCTACACCTTC
D: .
V: TRBV9
size: .
length: 13
J: TRBJ1-2

CDR3: CASSLAPSGRTTPYEQYF
DNA: TGTGCCAGCAGCTTAGCTCCTAGCGGGAGGACGACCCCCTACGAGCAGTACTTC
D: TRBD2
V: TRBV7-2
size: .
length: 18
J: TRBJ2-7

CDR3: CASSRDWHSPLHF
DNA: TGTGCCAGCAGCCGGGACTGGCATTCACCCCTCCACTTT
D: .
V: TRBV6-2/TRBV6-3
size: .
length: 13
J: TRBJ1-6

CDR3: CASSLLHSYEQYF
DNA: TGTGCCAGCAGCTTACTACACAGTTACGAGCAGTACTTC
D: .
V: TRBV7-9
size: .
length: 13
J: TRBJ2-7

CDR3: CASSIEGIGADTQYF
DNA: TGTGCCAGTAGTATCGAGGGAATCGGGGCAGATACGCAGTATTTT
D: .
V: TRBV19
size: .
length: 15
J: TRBJ2-3

CDR3: CASSWLASSYNEQFF
DNA: TGTGCCAGCAGCTGGTTAGCCAGCTCCTACAATGAGCAGTTCTTC
D: .
V: TRBV7-2
size: .
length: 15
J: TRBJ2-1

CDR3: CASSFNLAGTVDTQYF
DNA: TGTGCCAGCAGCTTTAACCTAGCGGGAACGGTAGATACGCAGTATTTT
D: TRBD2
V: TRBV7-9
size: few
length: 16
J: TRBJ2-3

CDR3: CASRQDFSGELFF
DNA: TGTGCCAGTCGGCAGGACTTTTCCGGGGAGCTGTTTTTT
D: .
V: TRBV27
size: .
length: 13
J: TRBJ2-2

CDR3: CASSIPSSGMGHSYEQYF
DNA: TGTGCCAGTAGTATTCCTTCTAGCGGGATGGGCCACTCCTACGAGCAGTACTTC
D: TRBD2
V: TRBV19
size: .
length: 18
J: TRBJ2-7

CDR3: CATRRSGQGGGETQYF
DNA: TGTGCCACCCGCCGATCGGGACAGGGGGGAGGAGAGACCCAGTACTTC
D: TRBD1
V: TRBV19
size: .
length: 16
J: TRBJ2-5

CDR3: CASSIASTGISSYGYTF
DNA: TGTGCCAGTAGTATAGCCTCCACGGGTATCTCTTCCTATGGCTACACCTTC
D: .
V: TRBV19
size: once
length: 17
J: TRBJ1-2

CDR3: CASSSPGLASNEQFF
DNA: TGCGCCAGCAGCTCTCCGGGACTAGCGAGCAATGAGCAGTTCTTC
D: TRBD2
V: TRBV4-1
size: .
length: 15
J: TRBJ2-1

CDR3: CASSSGGALGTEAFF
DNA: TGTGCCAGCAGCTCAGGGGGCGCCCTAGGGACTGAAGCTTTCTTT
D: TRBD1
V: TRBV6-5
size: .
length: 15
J: TRBJ1-1

CDR3: CASSLGPSGSLYEQYF
DNA: TGTGCCAGCAGCTTGGGGCCCAGCGGGAGTCTCTACGAGCAGTACTTC
D: TRBD2
V: TRBV5-4
size: few
length: 16
J: TRBJ2-7

CDR3: CSVGTDRGLGEQYF
DNA: TGCAGCGTCGGGACCGACAGGGGGCTTGGGGAGCAGTACTTC
D: TRBD1
V: TRBV29-1
size: .
length: 14
J: TRBJ2-7

CDR3: CASSPSGRNTGELFF
DNA: TGCGCCAGCAGCCCCAGCGGGAGGAACACCGGGGAGCTGTTTTTT
D: TRBD2
V: TRBV4-1
size: .
length: 15
J: TRBJ2-2

CDR3: CASSQNRGEEAFF
DNA: TGTGCCAGCAGCCAAAACAGGGGGGAGGAAGCTTTCTTT
D: TRBD1
V: TRBV14
size: .
length: 13
J: TRBJ1-1

CDR3: CASTELAPTYEQYF
DNA: TGTGCCAGCACCGAGCTAGCGCCTACCTACGAGCAGTACTTC
D: .
V: TRBV2
size: .
length: 14
J: TRBJ2-7

CDR3: CASSIYDRRSGNTIYF
DNA: TGTGCCAGTAGTATATATGACAGAAGATCTGGAAACACCATATATTTT
D: .
V: TRBV19
size: .
length: 16
J: TRBJ1-3

CDR3: CASSQAGGGGNTIYF
DNA: TGTGCCAGCAGCCAAGCAGGGGGCGGTGGAAACACCATATATTTT
D: TRBD1
V: TRBV3-1/TRBV3-2
size: .
length: 15
J: TRBJ1-3

CDR3: CASSIAGVGETQYF
DNA: TGTGCCAGTAGTATTGCCGGGGTTGGGGAGACCCAGTACTTC
D: .
V: TRBV19
size: .
length: 14
J: TRBJ2-5

CDR3: CASGQEYMNTEAFF
DNA: TGTGCCAGCGGGCAGGAATATATGAACACTGAAGCTTTCTTT
D: .
V: TRBV2
size: few
length: 14
J: TRBJ1-1

CDR3: CSVEVEQEGKKLFF
DNA: TGCAGCGTTGAAGTGGAACAGGAAGGTAAAAAACTGTTTTTT
D: .
V: TRBV29-1
size: .
length: 14
J: TRBJ1-4

CDR3: CASSLDVRVGTEAFF
DNA: TGCGCCAGCAGCTTGGATGTCAGGGTGGGGACTGAAGCTTTCTTT
D: .
V: TRBV5-1
size: few
length: 15
J: TRBJ1-1

CDR3: CASSLITSGSYEQYF
DNA: TGCGCCAGCAGCTTGATAACTAGCGGGAGTTACGAGCAGTACTTC
D: TRBD2
V: TRBV5-1
size: .
length: 15
J: TRBJ2-7

CDR3: CASSEVGTSTDTQYF
DNA: TGTGCCAGCAGTGAAGTCGGGACTAGCACAGATACGCAGTATTTT
D: .
V: TRBV2
size: .
length: 15
J: TRBJ2-3

CDR3: CASTLLARGSPLHF
DNA: TGTGCCAGCACCCTGCTGGCCAGAGGTTCACCCCTCCACTTT
D: .
V: TRBV5-5
size: .
length: 14
J: TRBJ1-6